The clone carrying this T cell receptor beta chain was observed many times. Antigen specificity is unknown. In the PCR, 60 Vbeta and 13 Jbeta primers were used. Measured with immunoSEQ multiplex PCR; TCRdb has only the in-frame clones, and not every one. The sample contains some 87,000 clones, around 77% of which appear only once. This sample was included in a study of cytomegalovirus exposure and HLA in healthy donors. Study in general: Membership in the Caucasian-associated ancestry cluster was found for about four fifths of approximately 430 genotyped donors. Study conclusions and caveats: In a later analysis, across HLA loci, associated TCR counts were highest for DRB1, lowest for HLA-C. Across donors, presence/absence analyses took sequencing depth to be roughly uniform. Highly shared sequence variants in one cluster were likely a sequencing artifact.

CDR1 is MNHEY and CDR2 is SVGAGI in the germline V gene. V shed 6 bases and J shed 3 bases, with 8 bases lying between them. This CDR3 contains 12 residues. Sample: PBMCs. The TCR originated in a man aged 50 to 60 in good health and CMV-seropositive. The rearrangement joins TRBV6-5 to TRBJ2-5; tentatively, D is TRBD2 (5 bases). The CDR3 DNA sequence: TGTGCCAGCAGAGTCGGGGAAGAGACCCAGTACTTC. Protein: CASRVGEETQYF.